This TCR beta chain was captured in a study of CD8+ T cells in alopecia areata. At the level of the study: For the treated group, dosing was oral tofacitinib at 5 to 10 mg twice daily.

Sample treatment: oral pan-JAK inhibitor, 5-10 mg twice daily. Trimming shortened V by 7 bases and J by 4 bases, and 15 bases separated the two germline ends. The CDR3 has 14 amino acids. CDR1 SGHTA and CDR2 FQGNSA come from the germline V gene. Sequencing templates came from extracted RNA that was reverse transcribed into cDNA. Using immunoSEQ multiplex PCR, the repertoire was profiled, and TCRdb retains in-frame clones only, with some absent. The sample records about 190,000 clones, 60% to 70% being singletons. The chain couples TRBV7-2 to TRBJ2-3; D may correspond to TRBD1 or TRBD2 (5 bases each). The receptor was derived from a human donor with alopecia areata. Sequenced material: CD4+ T cells sorted from blood, taken at week 4, from a patient treated with tofacitinib. The DNA for the CDR3 is TGTGCCAGCACCCACCGTAGGGGAGCAGATACGCAGTATTTT. Translation: CASTHRRGADTQYF.